This record concerns one T cell receptor (beta chain) sequence. The entry originates in a study of blood T cells in healthy people across ages. The trim removed 5 bases at V and 4 bases at J, leaving 5 bases unmatched. The CDR3 extends over 13 amino acids. Germline V CDR1 and CDR2: SQVTM, ANQGSEA. Combining a sample-barcoded 5' primer with a J-beta primer mix, a second PCR ran for about 7 to 12 cycles. MiXCR, applied by TCRdb to the 5' RACE reads, yields one record per CDR3 protein. The repertoire consists of about a million distinct CDR3 sequences, with 40% to 60% occurring once and the leading ten covering roughly 13%.

Sequenced sample: blood. The receptor comes from a man aged 30-40 years in good health. This sequence joins TRBV29-1 and TRBJ1-3, with 7 bases matching TRBD1. In DNA form, the CDR3 reads TGCAGCGTTCTGACAGGGTTCGGAAACACCATATATTTT. It encodes CSVLTGFGNTIYF.